This TCR beta chain was captured in a study of T cells in Graves' hyperthyroidism and ophthalmopathy. The overall study: Peripheral blood collection took place at initial diagnosis, before any treatment.

Recently diagnosed hyperthyroidism of less than 2 months' duration affected patients aged 18 to 65. Amplified TCR beta CDR3 regions derived from RNA transcripts. The HTBI primer set drove a first-round RT-PCR of the TCR CDR3. TCRdb used MiXCR to reprocess the multiplex PCR reads, holding one entry per CDR3 protein. In the table there are hundreds of thousands of distinct CDR3 sequences, under 45% of which are singletons. This clonotype has more than one count but fewer than ten. This clonotype was obtained from a woman in her 40s with Graves' hyperthyroidism. Sequencing was done on a sample of blood.

The CDR3: CASSLNQGARHTEAFF. DNA for the CDR3: TGTGCCAGCAGTCTAAATCAGGGGGCGAGACACACTGAAGCTTTCTTT. The rearrangement joins TRBV6-4 to TRBJ1-1; 8 bases map to TRBD1. Germline trimming cut 5 bases from V and 3 bases from J; bases unmatched to any gene: 11. The germline V gene encodes CDR1 MRHNA and CDR2 SNTAGT. The CDR3 is made up of 16 amino acids.